This is a list of T cell receptor beta chains from one sample in a study of blood T cell repertoires in COVID-19. Only in-frame clones appear in the TCRdb table, and some are missing; sequencing was by immunoSEQ multiplex PCR. The sample yields 390,000 or so clones, roughly nine tenths seen once. Sequences were obtained from PBMCs or T cells enriched from blood (not recorded which). The receptors come from a man younger than 35 who had recovered from COVID-19. CDR3s include the opening cysteine and the closing phenylalanine or tryptophan. The order of the fields is clone size, CDR3 length, D gene, V gene, J gene, CDR3 protein, CDR3 DNA. A D gene is named only where the DNA matches it firmly. The listing skips clone size in some rows; elsewhere it reads once, few, many or a size class.

clone_size: -; cdr3_length: 12; d_call: -; v_call: TRBV2; j_call: TRBJ2-1; cdr3_aa: CASIGEYNEQFF; cdr3_nt: TGTGCCAGCATCGGGGAGTACAATGAGCAGTTCTTC
clone_size: -; cdr3_length: 16; d_call: TRBD2; v_call: TRBV6-5; j_call: TRBJ2-3; cdr3_aa: CASSYSGLAGTDTQYF; cdr3_nt: TGTGCCAGCAGTTACTCGGGACTAGCGGGCACAGATACGCAGTATTTT
clone_size: -; cdr3_length: 15; d_call: -; v_call: TRBV28; j_call: TRBJ2-6; cdr3_aa: CASSRGNSGANVLTF; cdr3_nt: TGTGCCAGCAGTAGAGGGAACTCTGGGGCCAACGTCCTGACTTTC
clone_size: -; cdr3_length: 16; d_call: -; v_call: TRBV14; j_call: TRBJ2-1; cdr3_aa: CASSRKAGFVGNEQFF; cdr3_nt: TGTGCCAGCAGCCGAAAGGCGGGATTCGTAGGCAATGAGCAGTTCTTC
clone_size: -; cdr3_length: 13; d_call: -; v_call: TRBV29-1; j_call: TRBJ2-7; cdr3_aa: CSVDLQAIGEQYF; cdr3_nt: TGCAGCGTTGACCTGCAGGCTATAGGCGAGCAGTACTTC
clone_size: -; cdr3_length: 16; d_call: TRBD1; v_call: TRBV7-9; j_call: TRBJ2-1; cdr3_aa: CASSRRTGTGYNEQFF; cdr3_nt: TGTGCCAGCAGCCGTAGGACAGGGACGGGTTACAATGAGCAGTTCTTC
clone_size: -; cdr3_length: 15; d_call: TRBD1; v_call: TRBV5-1; j_call: TRBJ2-5; cdr3_aa: CASSPGTGVGETQYF; cdr3_nt: TGCGCCAGCAGCCCCGGGACAGGGGTCGGTGAGACCCAGTACTTC
clone_size: -; cdr3_length: 13; d_call: -; v_call: TRBV6-2/TRBV6-3; j_call: TRBJ2-7; cdr3_aa: CASSSPSPSEQYF; cdr3_nt: TGTGCCAGCAGTTCGCCCTCACCGAGCGAGCAGTACTTC
clone_size: -; cdr3_length: 13; d_call: -; v_call: TRBV12-3/TRBV12-4; j_call: TRBJ2-1; cdr3_aa: CASSVERDRSRFF; cdr3_nt: TGTGCCAGCAGTGTGGAGAGAGATCGAAGCAGGTTCTTC
clone_size: -; cdr3_length: 13; d_call: -; v_call: TRBV14; j_call: TRBJ1-1; cdr3_aa: CASSQQGNTEAFF; cdr3_nt: TGTGCCAGCAGCCAGCAGGGGAACACTGAAGCTTTCTTT
clone_size: -; cdr3_length: 14; d_call: TRBD2; v_call: TRBV15; j_call: TRBJ2-7; cdr3_aa: CATSRVAGGYEQYF; cdr3_nt: TGTGCCACCAGCAGGGTGGCGGGGGGGTACGAGCAGTACTTC
clone_size: once; cdr3_length: 10; d_call: -; v_call: TRBV20-1; j_call: TRBJ2-5; cdr3_aa: CSAGQETQYF; cdr3_nt: TGCAGTGCCGGTCAAGAGACCCAGTACTTC
clone_size: -; cdr3_length: 13; d_call: -; v_call: TRBV29-1; j_call: TRBJ2-1; cdr3_aa: CSGAGSSYNEQFF; cdr3_nt: TGCAGCGGCGCGGGCAGCTCCTACAATGAGCAGTTCTTC
clone_size: once; cdr3_length: 12; d_call: TRBD1; v_call: TRBV3-1/TRBV3-2; j_call: TRBJ2-7; cdr3_aa: CASSRQGGEQYF; cdr3_nt: TGTGCCAGCAGCCGACAGGGTGGCGAGCAGTACTTC
clone_size: -; cdr3_length: 11; d_call: -; v_call: TRBV2; j_call: TRBJ1-5; cdr3_aa: CASSPDQAQHF; cdr3_nt: TGTGCCAGCAGTCCTGATCAGGCCCAGCATTTT
clone_size: once; cdr3_length: 13; d_call: TRBD1; v_call: TRBV27; j_call: TRBJ2-7; cdr3_aa: CASSLGTAYEQYF; cdr3_nt: TGTGCCAGCAGTTTAGGGACAGCTTACGAGCAGTACTTC
clone_size: -; cdr3_length: 13; d_call: TRBD1; v_call: TRBV27; j_call: TRBJ1-1; cdr3_aa: CASSRSSGDSLTF; cdr3_nt: TGTGCCAGCAGTCGATCAAGTGGGGACAGCTTAACTTTT
clone_size: -; cdr3_length: 13; d_call: TRBD2; v_call: TRBV2; j_call: TRBJ2-5; cdr3_aa: CASSEGGWETQYF; cdr3_nt: TGTGCCAGCAGTGAGGGAGGGTGGGAGACCCAGTACTTC
clone_size: -; cdr3_length: 14; d_call: TRBD2; v_call: TRBV9; j_call: TRBJ2-1; cdr3_aa: CASSVSLAENEQFF; cdr3_nt: TGTGCCAGCAGCGTATCACTAGCGGAAAATGAGCAGTTCTTC
clone_size: -; cdr3_length: 15; d_call: -; v_call: TRBV12-2; j_call: TRBJ2-1; cdr3_aa: CASRFRRGDDNEQFF; cdr3_nt: TGTGCAAGTCGCTTTAGACGGGGGGACGACAATGAGCAGTTCTTC
clone_size: once; cdr3_length: 16; d_call: TRBD2; v_call: TRBV20-1; j_call: TRBJ2-1; cdr3_aa: CSASILGLAGIDEQFF; cdr3_nt: TGCAGTGCTAGTATCTTGGGACTAGCGGGAATTGATGAGCAGTTCTTC
clone_size: -; cdr3_length: 16; d_call: TRBD1; v_call: TRBV3-1/TRBV3-2; j_call: TRBJ1-2; cdr3_aa: CASSLRRDRVNYGYTF; cdr3_nt: TGTGCCAGCAGCCTGAGACGGGACAGGGTTAACTATGGCTACACCTTC
clone_size: -; cdr3_length: 16; d_call: TRBD2; v_call: TRBV7-9; j_call: TRBJ2-1; cdr3_aa: CASSQYRLADYNEQFF; cdr3_nt: TGTGCCAGCAGCCAATACCGGCTAGCGGACTACAATGAGCAGTTCTTC
clone_size: -; cdr3_length: 14; d_call: TRBD2; v_call: TRBV27; j_call: TRBJ2-1; cdr3_aa: CASSQLAVYNEQFF; cdr3_nt: TGTGCCAGCAGTCAACTAGCGGTCTACAATGAGCAGTTCTTC
clone_size: -; cdr3_length: 12; d_call: -; v_call: TRBV14; j_call: TRBJ1-4; cdr3_aa: CASSLTTEKLFF; cdr3_nt: TGTGCCAGCAGTCTGACAACTGAAAAACTGTTTTTT
clone_size: few; cdr3_length: 13; d_call: -; v_call: TRBV29-1; j_call: TRBJ1-4; cdr3_aa: CSGRDGPNEKLFF; cdr3_nt: TGCAGCGGGAGGGACGGGCCCAATGAAAAACTGTTTTTT
clone_size: once; cdr3_length: 16; d_call: -; v_call: TRBV15; j_call: TRBJ1-5; cdr3_aa: CATSREGPGVGQPQHF; cdr3_nt: TGTGCCACCAGCAGAGAGGGCCCGGGGGTGGGTCAGCCCCAGCATTTT
clone_size: -; cdr3_length: 17; d_call: -; v_call: TRBV18; j_call: TRBJ1-2; cdr3_aa: CASSPLVYVDRQDGYTF; cdr3_nt: TGTGCCAGCTCACCATTGGTTTACGTTGACAGGCAGGATGGCTACACCTTC
clone_size: -; cdr3_length: 15; d_call: -; v_call: TRBV4-1; j_call: TRBJ1-2; cdr3_aa: CASSQALDTTYGYTF; cdr3_nt: TGCGCCAGCAGCCAAGCCCTGGACACTACCTATGGCTACACCTTC
clone_size: -; cdr3_length: 13; d_call: TRBD2; v_call: TRBV9; j_call: TRBJ2-1; cdr3_aa: CASSPSTGGGQFF; cdr3_nt: TGTGCCAGCAGCCCCTCGACGGGGGGTGGGCAGTTCTTC
clone_size: -; cdr3_length: 11; d_call: -; v_call: TRBV5-6; j_call: TRBJ1-2; cdr3_aa: CAVTTKYGYTF; cdr3_nt: TGTGCCGTCACTACGAAGTATGGCTACACCTTC
clone_size: -; cdr3_length: 14; d_call: -; v_call: TRBV3-1/TRBV3-2; j_call: TRBJ2-1; cdr3_aa: CASSQELFYNEQFF; cdr3_nt: TGTGCCAGCAGCCAAGAACTATTCTACAATGAGCAGTTCTTC
clone_size: -; cdr3_length: 15; d_call: -; v_call: TRBV6-5; j_call: TRBJ1-6; cdr3_aa: CASSYFALGNSPLHF; cdr3_nt: TGTGCCAGCAGTTACTTTGCATTGGGCAATTCACCCCTCCACTTT
clone_size: -; cdr3_length: 14; d_call: TRBD1; v_call: TRBV28; j_call: TRBJ1-5; cdr3_aa: CASRQGQGGQPQHF; cdr3_nt: TGTGCCAGCAGACAGGGACAGGGGGGTCAGCCCCAGCATTTT
clone_size: -; cdr3_length: 16; d_call: TRBD2; v_call: TRBV5-1; j_call: TRBJ2-7; cdr3_aa: CASSLEASGRAYEQYF; cdr3_nt: TGCGCCAGCAGCTTGGAGGCTAGCGGGCGAGCCTACGAGCAGTACTTC
clone_size: -; cdr3_length: 15; d_call: -; v_call: TRBV7-2; j_call: TRBJ1-2; cdr3_aa: CASSLALRGEHGYTF; cdr3_nt: TGTGCCAGCAGCTTAGCTCTCAGGGGCGAACATGGCTACACCTTC
clone_size: -; cdr3_length: 17; d_call: -; v_call: TRBV19; j_call: TRBJ2-5; cdr3_aa: CASSPRLSTRVQETQYF; cdr3_nt: TGTGCCAGTAGTCCCCGACTCTCGACTAGAGTTCAGGAGACCCAGTACTTC
clone_size: -; cdr3_length: 15; d_call: TRBD2; v_call: TRBV7-2; j_call: TRBJ2-2; cdr3_aa: CASSSASGRTGELFF; cdr3_nt: TGTGCCAGCAGCTCCGCTAGCGGGAGGACCGGGGAGCTGTTTTTT
clone_size: once; cdr3_length: 14; d_call: TRBD2; v_call: TRBV30; j_call: TRBJ2-7; cdr3_aa: CAWRGGTSSYEQYF; cdr3_nt: TGTGCCTGGAGGGGAGGGACTAGCTCCTACGAGCAGTACTTC
clone_size: -; cdr3_length: 16; d_call: -; v_call: TRBV11-2; j_call: TRBJ2-3; cdr3_aa: CASSSGGTGSRDTQYF; cdr3_nt: TGTGCCAGCAGCTCAGGAGGGACGGGCAGTAGAGATACGCAGTATTTT
clone_size: -; cdr3_length: 13; d_call: -; v_call: TRBV19; j_call: TRBJ1-2; cdr3_aa: CASSSGQGGGYTF; cdr3_nt: TGTGCCAGTAGTTCTGGCCAGGGCGGCGGCTACACCTTC
clone_size: -; cdr3_length: 12; d_call: -; v_call: TRBV9; j_call: TRBJ1-3; cdr3_aa: CASSGARNTIYF; cdr3_nt: TGTGCCAGCAGCGGCGCCCGAAACACCATATATTTT
clone_size: -; cdr3_length: 15; d_call: -; v_call: TRBV3-1/TRBV3-2; j_call: TRBJ2-7; cdr3_aa: CASSQAMGGSYEQYF; cdr3_nt: TGTGCCAGCAGCCAAGCCATGGGGGGCTCCTACGAGCAGTACTTC
clone_size: -; cdr3_length: 15; d_call: -; v_call: TRBV18; j_call: TRBJ2-2; cdr3_aa: CASSPSSIYTGELFF; cdr3_nt: TGTGCCAGCTCACCTAGTTCGATTTACACCGGGGAGCTGTTTTTT
clone_size: once; cdr3_length: 14; d_call: -; v_call: TRBV18; j_call: TRBJ2-7; cdr3_aa: CASSPRQEFDEQYF; cdr3_nt: TGTGCCAGCTCACCCCGGCAGGAATTTGACGAGCAGTACTTC
clone_size: -; cdr3_length: 14; d_call: -; v_call: TRBV5-1; j_call: TRBJ1-5; cdr3_aa: CASSRSGGNQPQHF; cdr3_nt: TGCGCCAGCAGCAGATCAGGGGGCAATCAGCCCCAGCATTTT
clone_size: -; cdr3_length: 15; d_call: TRBD1; v_call: TRBV7-9; j_call: TRBJ1-2; cdr3_aa: CASSFSDRSNYGYTF; cdr3_nt: TGTGCCAGCAGCTTTTCGGACAGGTCTAACTATGGCTACACCTTC
clone_size: -; cdr3_length: 14; d_call: -; v_call: TRBV7-9; j_call: TRBJ1-5; cdr3_aa: CASSWSGGNQPQHF; cdr3_nt: TGTGCCAGCAGCTGGAGCGGGGGCAATCAGCCCCAGCATTTT
clone_size: -; cdr3_length: 14; d_call: TRBD1; v_call: TRBV28; j_call: TRBJ1-2; cdr3_aa: CASSYITGGRGYTF; cdr3_nt: TGTGCCAGCAGTTATATCACAGGGGGCAGAGGCTACACCTTC